This TCR beta chain was captured by sequencing in a study of patients and donors after allogeneic stem cell transplantation. The CDR3 is 16 amino acids. From germline, CDR1 is LGHDT and CDR2 YNNKEL (reference sequence). V dropped 2 bases and J dropped 1; count of bases not matched to a gene: 4. TCRdb reanalysed the RT-PCR reads using MiXCR and keeps one entry per CDR3 protein. This sample carries 400,000 to 450,000 distinct CDR3 sequences, approximately 16% of them seen once, and the ten largest clones take around 7.2%. The origin of this receptor is a human donor who was either an allogeneic HSCT recipient or a stem cell or donor lymphocyte infusion donor (not recorded which). It is not recorded whose cells these are; they may come from a transplant donor. This sequence joins TRBV3-1 and TRBJ2-5; 10 positions match TRBD1. Input material: blood, either unsorted or a sorted T cell fraction (not recorded which). The CDR3 here is CASSQRDRGPQETQYF. As DNA, the CDR3 is TGTGCCAGCAGCCAAAGGGACAGGGGACCCCAAGAGACCCAGTACTTC.